This paragraph covers one T cell receptor beta chain sequence. Its antigen is unknown. No qualities accompany the bases; no much larger clone lies one base away. Ficoll-Paque density gradient centrifugation was the method used to isolate PBMCs. The data belong to a study of T-cell memory formation after mild COVID-19 (dated by TCRdb to 2020 to 2022). Notes on the research overall: TCR sequence clusters from the two donors were largely donor specific. T-cell clones expanding and contracting after mild COVID-19 in a couple of donors were tracked by longitudinal TCRalpha and TCRbeta repertoire sequencing. The cohort was made up of two young adult volunteers, one female and one male, who were previously healthy. Study-wide findings and limitations: Clones that contracted from day 15 to 85 showed balanced CD4/CD8 phenotypes, whereas a second wave of clones that expanded from day 15 to 37 leaned towards CD4+. Contracting CD4+ clones were found mainly in CM and EM memory subsets, while CD8+ clones were enriched in EMRA. The second-wave clones that peaked on day 37 were not confirmed to be SARS-CoV-2 specific. Only a couple of mild cases were covered in the study, and larger cohorts including severe cases with pre-infection samples were considered necessary. The detection of some responding clones in pre-infection memory suggests that pre-existing cross-reactive memory T cells joined the SARS-CoV-2 response.

Sequencing was carried out with an Illumina NovaSeq 6000. TCRalpha and TCRbeta cDNA libraries were constructed by 5'RACE with constant-segment primers, with sample barcodes and unique molecular identifiers being introduced. RNA was extracted from every sample with Trizol reagent. Amplification of the libraries took two PCR steps, and the second step added a second sample barcode plus Illumina TruSeq adapters. Sequencing of the libraries was done on an Illumina NovaSeq, producing 2 x 150 bp paired-end reads. From the authors' description of their analysis: The reads were demultiplexed and collapsed into UMI-guided consensus sequences using migec v1.2.7. Using mixcr v2.1.11, UMI consensuses were aligned to TRA and TRB V and J templates and then assembled into clonotypes. A clonotype was counted as expanded or contracted only when both edgeR and NoisET called the clonotype significant, with the noise models trained on biological replicates. edgeR calls used a false discovery rate-adjusted p below 0.01 and a log2 fold-change threshold of 1. As an exploratory analysis of dynamics, PCA with hierarchical clustering was applied to max-normalized trajectories of the 1000 most abundant clonotypes. Each responding clone was given a CD4 or CD8 phenotype based on the CD4+ and CD8+ repertoires, which had been sequenced separately. TCRdb reworked the public reads: Q25 trimming with fastp, MiXCR clone assembly, productive beta chains retained. Each entry is one CDR3 protein sequence, shown with its most common DNA and genes. The V and J calls and clone size come from TCRdb's table, not from the authors' own analysis. The sample includes over 150,000 distinct CDR3 sequences, with 20% to 25% observed a single time. 23% of the sample is held by the ten biggest clonotypes.

Ends trimmed: V by 2 bases, J by 4 bases; bases unmatched to a gene: 3. According to the germline V gene, CDR1 reads SGHVS and CDR2 reads FQNEAQ. The CDR3 numbers 14 residues from cysteine through phenylalanine. The sequence is cut down to CDR3 DNA, 42 bases in frame from base 1. The chain links TRBV7-8 with TRBJ2-7, with TRBD1 matching 9 junction bases. This receptor was identified in an adult woman who had mild COVID-19 (a few samples of this study predate the infection). The sample titles of this study are shuffled in the database, so cell type and time point are left out; the donor was told from shared clones. The specimen was PBMCs or a T cell subset sorted from them (not recorded which). In nucleotide form, the sequence is TGTGCCAGCAGCTTATCACAGGGGGCGTACGAGCAGTACTTC. The translation is CASSLSQGAYEQYF.